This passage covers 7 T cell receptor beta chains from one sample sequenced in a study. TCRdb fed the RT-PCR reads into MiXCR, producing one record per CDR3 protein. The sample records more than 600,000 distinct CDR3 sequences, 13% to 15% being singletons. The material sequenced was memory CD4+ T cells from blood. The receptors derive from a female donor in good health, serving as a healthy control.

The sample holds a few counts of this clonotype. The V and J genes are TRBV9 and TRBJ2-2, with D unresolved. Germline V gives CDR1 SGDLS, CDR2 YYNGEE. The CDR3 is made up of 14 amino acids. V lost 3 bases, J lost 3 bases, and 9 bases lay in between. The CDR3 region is CASSGVQYTGELFF. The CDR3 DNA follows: TGTGCCAGCAGCGGCGTTCAGTACACCGGGGAGCTGTTTTTT.

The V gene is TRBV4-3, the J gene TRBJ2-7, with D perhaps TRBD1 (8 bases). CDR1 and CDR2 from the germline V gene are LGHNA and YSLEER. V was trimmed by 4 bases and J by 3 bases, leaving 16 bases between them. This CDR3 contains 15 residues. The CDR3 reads CASSPPDREGYEQYF. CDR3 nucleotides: TGCGCCAGCAGCCCACCGGACAGGGAGGGCTACGAGCAGTACTTC.

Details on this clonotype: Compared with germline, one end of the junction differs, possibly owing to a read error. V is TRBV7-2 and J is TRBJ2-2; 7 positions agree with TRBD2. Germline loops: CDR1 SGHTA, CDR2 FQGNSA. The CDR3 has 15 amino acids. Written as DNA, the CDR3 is TGTGCCAGCAGCATAGCGGGTGCGAACACCGGGGAGCTGTTTTTT. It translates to CASSIAGANTGELFF. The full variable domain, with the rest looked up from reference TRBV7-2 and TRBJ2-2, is GAGVSQSPSNKVTEKGKDVELRCDPISGHTALYWYRQSLGQGLEFLIYFQGNSAPDKSGLPSDRFSAERTGGSVSTLTIQRTQQEDSAVYLCASSIAGANTGELFFGEGSRLTVL.

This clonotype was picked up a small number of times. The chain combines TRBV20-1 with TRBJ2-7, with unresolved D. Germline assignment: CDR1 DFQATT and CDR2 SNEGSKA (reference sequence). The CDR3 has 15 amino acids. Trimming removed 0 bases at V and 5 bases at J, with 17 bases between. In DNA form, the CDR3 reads TGCAGTGCTAGAGATCAATCCCGAAGAGTGGACGAGCAGTACTTC. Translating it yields CSARDQSRRVDEQYF.

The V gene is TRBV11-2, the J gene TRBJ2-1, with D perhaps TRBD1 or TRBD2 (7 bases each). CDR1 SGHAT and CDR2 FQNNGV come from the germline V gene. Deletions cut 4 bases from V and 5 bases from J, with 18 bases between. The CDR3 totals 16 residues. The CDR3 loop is CASSSQGGRKDNEQFF. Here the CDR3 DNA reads TGTGCCAGCAGCTCCCAGGGGGGGCGTAAGGACAATGAGCAGTTCTTC.

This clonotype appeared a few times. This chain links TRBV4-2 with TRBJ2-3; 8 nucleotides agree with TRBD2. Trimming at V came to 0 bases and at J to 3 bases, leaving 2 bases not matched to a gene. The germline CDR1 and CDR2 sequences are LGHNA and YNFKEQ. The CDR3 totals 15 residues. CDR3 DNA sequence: TGTGCCAGCAGCCAAGACCGGGAGGGGACAGATACGCAGTATTTT. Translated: CASSQDREGTDTQYF.

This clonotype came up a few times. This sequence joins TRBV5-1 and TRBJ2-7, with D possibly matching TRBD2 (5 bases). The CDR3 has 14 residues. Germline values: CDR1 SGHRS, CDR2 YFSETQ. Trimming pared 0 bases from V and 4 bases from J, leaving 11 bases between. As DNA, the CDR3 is TGCGCCAGCAGCTTGGGAGGGAGCCTGTACGAGCAGTACGTC. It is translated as CASSLGGSLYEQYV.